Listed below are T cell receptor beta chains from one sample, sequenced in a study of identical twins. TCRdb analysed the 5' RACE reads with MiXCR anew, one entry per CDR3 protein. The sample yields 400,000 to 550,000 distinct CDR3 sequences, around 20% seen once. These records were also assigned to another study, of T cells expressing NK-cell markers.

The sample comprised CD4+ T cells sorted from blood. The origin of the receptors is a young woman in good health. Both conserved end residues are part of each CDR3. The D gene is left open where the match is weak. Some rows mark clone size as missing; the rest say once, few, many or name a class of expanded clone.

D gene	V gene	J gene	clone size	CDR3 DNA	CDR3 protein
-	TRBV29-1	TRBJ2-3	-	TGCAGCGTGCACTCGGATACGCAGTATTTT	CSVHSDTQYF
-	TRBV20-1	TRBJ2-1	-	TGCAGTGCTTCTGGACCGGGCAATGAGCAGTTCTTC	CSASGPGNEQFF
-	TRBV27	TRBJ2-1	-	TGTGCCAGCAGTACGCAGGGTGGTGAGCAGTTCTTC	CASSTQGGEQFF
-	TRBV30	TRBJ1-5	few	TGTGCCTGGAGTGACGGGGGGGGTCAGCCCCAGCATTTT	CAWSDGGGQPQHF
-	TRBV21-1	TRBJ2-7	-	TGTGCCAGCAGCAATACCGGGACTCCTTACTACGAGCAGTACTTC	CASSNTGTPYYEQYF
TRBD2	TRBV10-3	TRBJ2-2	-	TGTGCCATCACCCCCGGGGGGACCGGGGAGCTGTTTTTT	CAITPGGTGELFF
-	TRBV5-1	TRBJ2-4	-	TGCGCCAGCAGCCCCGGGGGGCCGGGAAACATTCAGTACTTC	CASSPGGPGNIQYF
-	TRBV20-1	TRBJ2-7	-	TGCAGTGCTAGAGCTGCCTCAGGATCTCCCTACGAGCAGTACTTC	CSARAASGSPYEQYF
-	TRBV20-1	TRBJ2-7	-	TGCAGTGCTAGTACCTCTTTCCCCGGGGTGCAGTACTTC	CSASTSFPGVQYF
-	TRBV4-1	TRBJ1-1	-	TGCGCCAGCAGCCAAGTAACTGGGTGGAGCACTGAAGCTTTCTTT	CASSQVTGWSTEAFF
TRBD2	TRBV5-1	TRBJ2-1	-	TGCGCCAGCAGCGGGACTAGCGGGAGGGCCCCAAATGAGCAGTTCTTC	CASSGTSGRAPNEQFF
TRBD1	TRBV3-1	TRBJ1-2	few	TGTGCCAGCAGCCATTGGGACAGGGACTACACCTTC	CASSHWDRDYTF
TRBD1	TRBV20-1	TRBJ1-2	few	TGCAGTGCTAGAGACGGTTCAGGGGGTTCTGGCTACACCTTC	CSARDGSGGSGYTF
-	TRBV20-1	TRBJ2-1	-	TGCAGTGCCCTCGGTGAGAGCTCCTACAATGAGCAGTTCTTC	CSALGESSYNEQFF
TRBD1	TRBV12-3/TRBV12-4	TRBJ1-1	-	TGTGCCAGCAGTTTCCCTGGACAGGGTGACACTGAAGCTTTCTTT	CASSFPGQGDTEAFF
TRBD2	TRBV7-9	TRBJ2-1	-	TGTGCCAGCAGCCGAACGGGACTAGCTTATAGATATGAGCAGTTCTTC	CASSRTGLAYRYEQFF
TRBD2	TRBV7-9	TRBJ2-2	-	TGTGCCAGCAGTTTAGGACTAGCGGAGAACACCGGGGAGCTGTTTTTT	CASSLGLAENTGELFF
TRBD1	TRBV12-3/TRBV12-4	TRBJ2-5	many	TGTGCCAGCAGCCCAACAGGGGGAAGGGGAGAGACCCAGTACTTC	CASSPTGGRGETQYF
-	TRBV7-2	TRBJ2-7	many	TGTGCCAGCAGCTTAGCGGCTAGCTACGAGCAGTACTTC	CASSLAASYEQYF
-	TRBV9	TRBJ2-1	few	TGTGCCAGCAGCGCCTTTGAGGGGTCCTACAATGAGCAGTTCTTC	CASSAFEGSYNEQFF
TRBD1	TRBV19	TRBJ1-1	-	TGTGCCAGTCATGGGACAGGGTATGGGCGGAACACTGAAGCTTTCTTT	CASHGTGYGRNTEAFF
TRBD2	TRBV5-5	TRBJ2-2	few	TGTGCCAGCAGCTTGGCAGCGGGGACCGGGGAGCTGTTTTTT	CASSLAAGTGELFF
-	TRBV24-1	TRBJ2-1	few	TGTGCCACCAGTGATTACAGGGACAATGAGCAGTTCTTC	CATSDYRDNEQFF
-	TRBV30	TRBJ1-1	few	TGTGCCGCCCATCCGGGGCTTACGACTTTCTTT	CAAHPGLTTFF
-	TRBV7-9	TRBJ1-1	-	TGTGCCAGCAGCCCCCAGCCCGGGCAAGCTTTCTTT	CASSPQPGQAFF
-	TRBV5-1	TRBJ1-5	many	TGCGCCAGCAGTTCGGGGTCGGGTCAGCCCCAGCATTTT	CASSSGSGQPQHF
-	TRBV20-1	TRBJ2-3	few	TGCAGTGCTCGGCCTCCGGGTAGACAACTCGGGGGTACGCAGTATTTT	CSARPPGRQLGGTQYF
-	TRBV7-2	TRBJ1-6	few	TGTGCCAGCAGCGCACAGGGCCCCCTCCACTTT	CASSAQGPLHF
TRBD2	TRBV29-1	TRBJ2-5	-	TGCAGCGCCGTTCCACCCTCTAGCGGGGCACAGACCCAGTACTTC	CSAVPPSSGAQTQYF
-	TRBV9	TRBJ2-5	few	TGTGCCAGCAGCCCCAGGGGGGACCAAGAGACCCAGTACTTC	CASSPRGDQETQYF
TRBD1	TRBV3-1	TRBJ1-1	-	TGTGCCAGCATAAGGGGGCGACAGGCTTTCTTT	CASIRGRQAFF
-	TRBV4-1	TRBJ2-1	-	TGCGCCAGCAGCCATGGAGACCTGATGAGGGGCAATGAGCAGTTCTTC	CASSHGDLMRGNEQFF
-	TRBV20-1	TRBJ2-7	-	TGCAGTGCTCCCGCGGGCTACGAGCAGTACTTC	CSAPAGYEQYF
-	TRBV5-1	TRBJ2-3	-	TGCGCCAGCAGCTTGGCCGGTGGTTACTCTAGCACAGATACGCAGTATTTT	CASSLAGGYSSTDTQYF
TRBD2	TRBV7-3	TRBJ2-3	-	TGTGCCAGCAGCTTATCGTTTAAAGGCGGGGGACCTCCCAGGGACACAGATACGCAGTATTTT	CASSLSFKGGGPPRDTDTQYF
-	TRBV7-2	TRBJ2-4	few	TGTGCCAGCAGCTCCGGTATAAACATTCAGTACTTC	CASSSGINIQYF
-	TRBV14	TRBJ2-7	-	TGTGCCAGCAGCCTAAGTAGAGGAGTTTACGACGAGCAGTACTTC	CASSLSRGVYDEQYF
-	TRBV20-1	TRBJ2-5	-	TGCAGTCCGAGACAGGCTCAAGAGACCCAGTACTTC	CSPRQAQETQYF
-	TRBV5-6	TRBJ1-2	few	TGTGCCAGCAGCATCCGGGACCATGGCTACACCTTC	CASSIRDHGYTF
-	TRBV27	TRBJ2-6	few	TGTGCCAGCAGTTTCACCCGGGCTGGGGCCAACGTCCTGACTTTC	CASSFTRAGANVLTF
-	TRBV6-1	TRBJ1-2	-	TGTGCCAGCACTGTGGACCTCTATGGCTACACCTTC	CASTVDLYGYTF
-	TRBV5-6	TRBJ1-5	-	TGTGCCAGCAGCTTGGGGCCGGGGAATCGCAATCAGCCCCAGCATTTT	CASSLGPGNRNQPQHF
TRBD1	TRBV7-2	TRBJ2-5	-	TGTGCCAGCTCCGACAGAGGGGACAGGGAGACCCAGTACTTC	CASSDRGDRETQYF
-	TRBV7-2	TRBJ2-1	-	TGTGCCAGCAGCTTATTTCAGTCAGGGGACGTCAATGAGCAGTTCTTC	CASSLFQSGDVNEQFF
TRBD1	TRBV12-3/TRBV12-4	TRBJ1-5	many	TGTGCCAGCAGAAGGACAGGGATACAGCCCCAGCATTTT	CASRRTGIQPQHF
TRBD2	TRBV3-1	TRBJ2-7	-	TGTGCCAGCAGCCAAGTTACAGCGGGGGTCTACGAGCAGTACTTC	CASSQVTAGVYEQYF
-	TRBV9	TRBJ2-1	few	TGTGCCAGCAAGCCAGGGGCGGGGAGCTCCTACAATGAGCAGTTCTTC	CASKPGAGSSYNEQFF
TRBD2	TRBV30	TRBJ2-3	-	TGTGCCTGGAGCGGGGGGGTTAGCACAGATACGCAGTATTTT	CAWSGGVSTDTQYF
TRBD1	TRBV11-2	TRBJ2-7	many	TGTGCCAGCAGCCGGAAGGTGAGGGGGCGCATCCACGAGCAGTACTTC	CASSRKVRGRIHEQYF
-	TRBV18	TRBJ2-1	few	TGTGCCAGCTCACAAGCGAGCTCCTACAATGAGCAGTTCTTC	CASSQASSYNEQFF
-	TRBV5-1	TRBJ1-2	-	TGCGCCAGCAGCTTGAAACCGAGCGTAGATGGCTACACCTTC	CASSLKPSVDGYTF
-	TRBV3-1	TRBJ2-1	-	TGTGCCAGCAGCCAAACAATCTACAATGAGCAGTTCTTC	CASSQTIYNEQFF
TRBD1	TRBV27	TRBJ2-5	few	TGTGCCAGCCAGGGACAGGTTGGGGAGACCCAGTACTTC	CASQGQVGETQYF
-	TRBV20-1	TRBJ2-4	-	TGCAGTGCTAGCAGGGGGGCGGGAGGACAAAACATTCAGTACTTC	CSASRGAGGQNIQYF
TRBD1	TRBV12-3/TRBV12-4	TRBJ1-1	many	TGTGCCAGCAGTTCGTACAGGGGAAACACTGAAGCTTTCTTT	CASSSYRGNTEAFF
TRBD2	TRBV3-1	TRBJ2-5	-	TGTGCCAGCAGCCAATATGGGACTAGCGGGGAAGAGACCCAGTACTTC	CASSQYGTSGEETQYF
-	TRBV24-1	TRBJ2-1	few	TGTGCCACCAGTGACTACCGGAATTTGCAGTTCTTC	CATSDYRNLQFF
TRBD2	TRBV12-3/TRBV12-4	TRBJ2-3	-	TGTGCCAGCACCGAACTAGCGGTGGATACGCAGTATTTT	CASTELAVDTQYF
TRBD1	TRBV29-1	TRBJ2-3	-	TGCAGCGTTCCGCAGGGGGCAGATACGCAGTATTTT	CSVPQGADTQYF
-	TRBV20-1	TRBJ1-2	-	TGCAGTGCTAGGAGGGGAGTCTATGGCTACACCTTC	CSARRGVYGYTF